What follows is one T cell receptor beta chain and its context. Antigen unknown. The CDR3 has 15 amino acids. CDR1 is LNHDA and CDR2 is SQIVND in the germline V gene (reference sequence). The V segment lost 3 bases and the J segment 5 bases; nucleotides outside the gene matches: 7. This sample was included in a study of T cell responses to AZD1222 COVID-19 vaccine. Sequenced by immunoSEQ multiplex PCR; TCRdb stores in-frame clones only, minus some. The data hold 150,000 to 200,000 clones, with 85% to 95% observed a single time. Findings and limits, study-wide: Reportedly, nearly half of unique spike TCRs recognized epitopes outside B.1.351/B.1.1.7 mutations.

The receptor was derived from an adult in good health. This sample comprised peripheral blood, obtained on day 0 of AZD1222 vaccination. The chain couples TRBV19 to TRBJ1-2; 9 bases agree with TRBD1. In DNA, the CDR3 is TGTGCCAGTAGTATGGGGACAGGGAATGGGTATGGCTACACCTTC. Translated, it gives CASSMGTGNGYGYTF. Together with reference TRBV19 and TRBJ1-2, the CDR3 gives the full variable domain: DGGITQSPKYLFRKEGQNVTLSCEQNLNHDAMYWYRQDPGQGLRLIYYSQIVNDFQKGDIAEGYSVSREKKESFPLTVTSAQKNPTAFYLCASSMGTGNGYGYTFGSGTRLTVV.